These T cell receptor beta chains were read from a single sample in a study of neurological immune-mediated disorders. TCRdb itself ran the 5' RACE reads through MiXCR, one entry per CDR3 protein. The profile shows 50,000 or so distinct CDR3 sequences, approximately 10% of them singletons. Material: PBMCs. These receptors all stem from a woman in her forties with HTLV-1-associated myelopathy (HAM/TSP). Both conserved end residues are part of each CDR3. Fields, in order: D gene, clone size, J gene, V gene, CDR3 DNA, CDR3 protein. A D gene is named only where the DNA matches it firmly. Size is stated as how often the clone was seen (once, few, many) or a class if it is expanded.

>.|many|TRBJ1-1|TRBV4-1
TGCGCCAGCAGCCAAGTAGCGAACACTGAAGCTTTCTTT
CASSQVANTEAFF
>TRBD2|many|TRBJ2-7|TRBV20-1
TGCAGTGCGGTCTCCGCTAGCGGGGGGGCTCTCGACGAGCAGTACTTC
CSAVSASGGALDEQYF
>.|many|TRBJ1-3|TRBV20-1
TGCAGTGCTGGCGGCTTCCAAGGAAACACCATATATTTT
CSAGGFQGNTIYF
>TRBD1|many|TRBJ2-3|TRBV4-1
TGCGCCAGCAGCCAAGGGACAGGGGGCTGGGTGGATACGCAGTATTTT
CASSQGTGGWVDTQYF
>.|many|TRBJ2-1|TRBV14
TGTGCCAGCAGCCAAGGAGGGGGCAATGAGCAGTTCTTC
CASSQGGGNEQFF
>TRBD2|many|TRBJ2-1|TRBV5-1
TGCGCCAGCAGCTTAAGCGCTAGCGGGGATTACAATGAGCAGTTCTTC
CASSLSASGDYNEQFF
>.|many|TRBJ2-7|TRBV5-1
TGCGCCAGTGGGGGACAACCTTCGGGCGAGCAGTACTTC
CASGGQPSGEQYF
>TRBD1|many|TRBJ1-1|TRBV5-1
TGCGCCAGCAGCGTGACAGGGGCCACTGAAGCTTTCTTT
CASSVTGATEAFF
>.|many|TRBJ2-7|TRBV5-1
TGCGCCAGCAGCCGGGACACCCCCTACGAGCAGTACTTC
CASSRDTPYEQYF
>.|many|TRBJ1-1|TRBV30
TGTGCCTGGGGCCGGGACACTGAAGCTTTCTTT
CAWGRDTEAFF
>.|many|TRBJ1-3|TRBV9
TGTGCCAGCAGCCTACGACACGACTCTGGAAACACCATATATTTT
CASSLRHDSGNTIYF
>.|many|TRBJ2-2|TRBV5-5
TGTGCCAGCAGTGCGGTCTCGGGACACTACACCGGGGAGCTGTTTTTT
CASSAVSGHYTGELFF
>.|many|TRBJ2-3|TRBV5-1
TGCGCCAGCAGCCAGAGGGTAGCTTCAGATACGCAGTATTTT
CASSQRVASDTQYF
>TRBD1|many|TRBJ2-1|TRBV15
TGTGCCACCAGCGGACCGGGACAGGGGGACAATGAGCAGTTCTTC
CATSGPGQGDNEQFF
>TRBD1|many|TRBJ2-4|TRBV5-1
TGCGCCAGCAGCTTCCTGGACAGGGACATTCAGTACTTC
CASSFLDRDIQYF
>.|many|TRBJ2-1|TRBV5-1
TGCGCCAGCTCAAGGGAGGGGGCCCTCTACCTTGATGAGCAGTTCTTC
CASSREGALYLDEQFF
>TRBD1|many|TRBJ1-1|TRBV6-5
TGTGCCAGCGACAGGGTTTCACCCCCTGAAGCTTTCTTT
CASDRVSPPEAFF
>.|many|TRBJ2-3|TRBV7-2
TGTGCCAGCAGCTTAGTCGATTCCACAGATACGCAGTATTTT
CASSLVDSTDTQYF
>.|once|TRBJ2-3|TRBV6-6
.
CACSASSSGGTDTQYF
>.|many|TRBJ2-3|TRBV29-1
TGCAGCGTTGTTGCAGCGCGGGGCACAGATACGCAGTATTTT
CSVVAARGTDTQYF